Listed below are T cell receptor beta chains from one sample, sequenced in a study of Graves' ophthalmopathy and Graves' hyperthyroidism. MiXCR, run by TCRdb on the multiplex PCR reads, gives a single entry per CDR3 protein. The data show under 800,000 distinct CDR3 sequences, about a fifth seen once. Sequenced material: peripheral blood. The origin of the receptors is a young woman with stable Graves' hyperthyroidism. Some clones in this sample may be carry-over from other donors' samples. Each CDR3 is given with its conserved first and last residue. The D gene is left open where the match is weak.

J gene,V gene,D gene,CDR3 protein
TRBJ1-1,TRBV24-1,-,CASLHRVMNTEAFF
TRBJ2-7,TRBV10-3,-,CAIMLGTYEQYF
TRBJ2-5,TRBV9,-,CASSETGIQETQYF
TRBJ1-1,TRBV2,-,CASSAAERMNTEAFF
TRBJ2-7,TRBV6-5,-,CASSYSGTTTYEQYF
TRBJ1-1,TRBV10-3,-,CAIRAVGDTEAFF
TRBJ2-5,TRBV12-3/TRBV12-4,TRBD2,CASSTSGTSEETQYF
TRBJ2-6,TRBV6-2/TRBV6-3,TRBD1,CASSYATGGLGANVLTF
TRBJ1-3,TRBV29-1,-,CSVLGKRNTIYF
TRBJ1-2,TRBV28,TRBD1,CVSSSVPGGGYGYTF
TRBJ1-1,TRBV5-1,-,CASSRRDTGGEAFF
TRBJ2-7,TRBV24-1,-,CATSDPRTADEQYF
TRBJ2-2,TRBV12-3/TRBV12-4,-,CASSLLQGGELFF
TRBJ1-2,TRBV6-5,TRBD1,CASSYSGGAYYGYTF
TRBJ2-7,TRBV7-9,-,CASSLDASEIYEQYF
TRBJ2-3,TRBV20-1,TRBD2,CGARLGTSGSTSTDTQYF
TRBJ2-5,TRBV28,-,CASSFGDRETQYF
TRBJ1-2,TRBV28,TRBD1,CASIPPGQGSGYTF
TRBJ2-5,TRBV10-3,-,CAIRTREDETQYF
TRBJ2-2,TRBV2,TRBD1,CASSPPGQGTGELFF
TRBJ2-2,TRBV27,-,CASSFLGGELFF
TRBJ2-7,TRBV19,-,CASSIRTGPGEQYF
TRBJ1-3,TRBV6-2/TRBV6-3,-,CASSYSSLRLNSGNTIYF
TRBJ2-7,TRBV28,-,CASSSGSPPYEQYF
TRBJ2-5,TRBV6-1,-,CASSEGPVGGGF
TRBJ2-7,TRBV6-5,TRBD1,CASSRTGQAFYEQYF
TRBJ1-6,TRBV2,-,CASSDSQNSPLHF
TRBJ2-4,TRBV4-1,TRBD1,CASSQVDREGNIKYF
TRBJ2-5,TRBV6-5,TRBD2,CASIRLAGGETQYF
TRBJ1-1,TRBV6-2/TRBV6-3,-,CASSLPGLIPNTEAFF
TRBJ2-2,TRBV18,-,CASSRAIGTGELFF
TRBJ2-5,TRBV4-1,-,CASSHGWVETQYF
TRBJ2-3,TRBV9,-,CASSVASTDTQYF
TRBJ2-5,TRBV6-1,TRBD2,CASDVAGGRETQYF
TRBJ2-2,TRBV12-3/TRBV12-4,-,CASYHGVTGELFF
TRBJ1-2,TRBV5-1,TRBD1,CASSKGQNYGYTF
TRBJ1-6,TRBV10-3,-,CAIRGNRDPNSPLHF
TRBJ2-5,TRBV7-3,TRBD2,CASSYGGGPQETQYF
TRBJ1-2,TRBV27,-,CASSLVAWDYGYTF
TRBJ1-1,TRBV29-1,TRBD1,CSVQDTPGTGGTEAFF
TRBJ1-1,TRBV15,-,CATSRDITAVIMNTEAFF
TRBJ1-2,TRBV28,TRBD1,CASSLGQSGHGYTF
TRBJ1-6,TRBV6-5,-,CASSFRQSSYNSPLHF
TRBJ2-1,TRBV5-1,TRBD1,CASSSTGSSYNEQFF
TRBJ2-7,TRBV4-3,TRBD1,CASSQGRDRYEQYF
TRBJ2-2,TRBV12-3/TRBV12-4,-,CASSLGGGHTGELFF
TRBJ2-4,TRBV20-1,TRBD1,CSARQGSDIQYF
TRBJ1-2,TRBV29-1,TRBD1,CSGASGGEGYTF
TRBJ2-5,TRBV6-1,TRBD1,CASSDGGQGGETQYF
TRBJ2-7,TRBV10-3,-,CAIRLGDGNEQYF
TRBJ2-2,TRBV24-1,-,CATAWTSGELFF
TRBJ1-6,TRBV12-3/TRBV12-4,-,CASSSSSGAYSPLHF
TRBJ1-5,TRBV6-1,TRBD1,CASSRTGGTNQPQHF
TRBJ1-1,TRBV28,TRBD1,CASSLRTGRRAVDTEAFF
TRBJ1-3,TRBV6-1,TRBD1,CASSDHRGSGNTIYF
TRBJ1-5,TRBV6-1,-,CASSEAGGAQPQHF
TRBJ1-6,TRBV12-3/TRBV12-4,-,CASSLAGRPRWALHF
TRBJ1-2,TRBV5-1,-,CASSILGGPRGYTF
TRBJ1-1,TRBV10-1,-,CASSQTTDYTEAFF